This entry lists 3 T cell receptor beta chains sequenced from one sample in a study of blood T cell repertoires in COVID-19. The repertoire was sequenced with immunoSEQ multiplex PCR; TCRdb's copy has only in-frame clones and lacks some. The profile shows some 460,000 clones, about 90% of them singletons. What was sequenced was PBMCs or T cells enriched from blood (not recorded which). The source is a woman between 18 and 30 years old who had recovered from COVID-19.

The chain joins TRBV4-1 to TRBJ2-3; D perhaps matches TRBD2 (7 bases). The CDR3 is 16 residues long. The germline V gene has CDR1 MGHRA and CDR2 YSYEKL. The V and J ends lost 0 bases and 2 bases respectively, with 12 bases between them. The CDR3, as DNA: TGCGCCAGCAGCCAAGAGGGGGGGCTCTCCACAGATACGCAGTATTTT. Translation: CASSQEGGLSTDTQYF.

The chain links TRBV20-1 to TRBJ1-3; maybe TRBD1 (5 bases). This CDR3 has 14 residues. Germline V CDR1 and CDR2: DFQATT, SNEGSKA (reference sequence). V lost 3 bases and J 3 bases, leaving 12 bases between the germline ends. CDR3 DNA sequence: TGCAGTGCTAGTACTCCGGGACTTGGAAACACCATATATTTT. Amino acids: CSASTPGLGNTIYF.

This chain connects TRBV6-5 to TRBJ2-1; 12 positions agree with TRBD2. The CDR3 covers 15 residues. V was pared by 7 bases and J by 9 bases, with 10 bases of the junction left unmatched. CDR1 and CDR2 (germline): MNHEY, SVGAGI. CDR3 residues: CASTLGLAGRSEQFF. DNA of the CDR3: TGTGCCAGCACCCTCGGACTAGCGGGACGTAGTGAGCAGTTCTTC.